The source of this T cell receptor (beta chain) is a study of T cells in Graves' hyperthyroidism and ophthalmopathy. As for this clonotype: What it recognizes is unknown.

Patients aged 18 to 65 had newly diagnosed hyperthyroidism that had lasted under 2 months. Regions amplified from RNA transcripts were the TCR beta CDR3 regions. First-round RT-PCR of the TCR CDR3 relied on the HTBI primer set. TCRdb re-called the multiplex PCR reads through MiXCR, storing one row per CDR3 protein. The sample holds a few hundred thousand distinct CDR3 sequences; 15% to 20% are singletons and the top ten take less than 65%. From germline, CDR1 is MGHRA and CDR2 YSYEKL. After removal of 3 bases from V and 5 bases from J, the junction contained 4 bases not matched to a gene. The CDR3 length is 15 residues. Overall study results and limits: Before onset, ophthalmopathy was predicted by the model a median around 6 months earlier. Among clonotypes expanded in thyroid above 0.001, most were also found in blood.

V and J are TRBV4-1 and TRBJ2-5; 12 nucleotides agree with TRBD2. The sequenced sample was blood. This TCR came from a woman aged 45-65 years with Graves' hyperthyroidism. For the CDR3, the DNA is TGCGCCAGCAGCCAGCTAGCGGGAGGGGTGGAGACCCAGTACTTC. Amino acid sequence: CASSQLAGGVETQYF.